The sequence of this TCR beta chain was determined in a study of cytomegalovirus exposure and HLA in healthy donors. PCR amplification relied on 60 Vbeta primers (plus 13 Jbeta primers). Repertoires were generated with immunoSEQ multiplex PCR, while TCRdb's copy carries only in-frame clones and drops some. The sample totals some 34,000 clones; its top ten clones hold under 4.5%. The CDR3 totals 15 residues. The germline V gene has CDR1 GTSNPN and CDR2 SVGIG (reference sequence). Trimming left V 3 bases short and J 4 bases short, with 15 bases between. The origin of this receptor is a man aged 40-49 years in good health and CMV-seronegative. The source material was PBMCs. The chain uses TRBV30 and TRBJ2-2, with D tentatively TRBD1 (5 bases). The CDR3 DNA sequence: TGTGCCTGGAGGCCAGGGTATCTGAGCACCGGGGAGCTGTTTTTT. Protein sequence: CAWRPGYLSTGELFF.